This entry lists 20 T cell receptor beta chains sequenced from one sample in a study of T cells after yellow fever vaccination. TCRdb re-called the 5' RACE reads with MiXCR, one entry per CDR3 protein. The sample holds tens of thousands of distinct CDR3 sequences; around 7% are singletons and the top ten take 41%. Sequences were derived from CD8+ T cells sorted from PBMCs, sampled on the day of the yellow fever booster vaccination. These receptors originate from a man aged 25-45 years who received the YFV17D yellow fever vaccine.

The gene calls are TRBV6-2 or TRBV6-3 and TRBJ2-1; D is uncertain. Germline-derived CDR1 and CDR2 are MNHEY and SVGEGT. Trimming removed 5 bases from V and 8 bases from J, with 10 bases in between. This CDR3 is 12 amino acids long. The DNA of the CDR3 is TGTGCCAGCAGTACCCTCCTACATGAGCAGTTCTTC. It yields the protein CASSTLLHEQFF.

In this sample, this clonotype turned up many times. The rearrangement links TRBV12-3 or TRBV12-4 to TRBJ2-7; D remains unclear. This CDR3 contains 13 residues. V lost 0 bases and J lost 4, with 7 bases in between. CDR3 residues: CASSLALGYEQYF. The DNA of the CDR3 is TGTGCCAGCAGTTTAGCCTTAGGTTACGAGCAGTACTTC.

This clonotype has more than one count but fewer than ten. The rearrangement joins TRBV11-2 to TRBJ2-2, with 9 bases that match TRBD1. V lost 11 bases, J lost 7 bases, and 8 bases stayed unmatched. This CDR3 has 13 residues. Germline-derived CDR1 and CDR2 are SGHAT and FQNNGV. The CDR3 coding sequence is TGTGCCGGCCGACAGGGGGATGTCGGGGAGCTGTTTTTT. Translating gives CAGRQGDVGELFF.

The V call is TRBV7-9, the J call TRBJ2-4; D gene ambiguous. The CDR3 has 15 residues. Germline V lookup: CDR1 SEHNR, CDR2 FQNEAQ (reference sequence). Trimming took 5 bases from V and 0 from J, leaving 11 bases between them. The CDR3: CASSPPTVAKNIQYF. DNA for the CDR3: TGTGCCAGCAGCCCGCCAACAGTAGCCAAAAACATTCAGTACTTC.

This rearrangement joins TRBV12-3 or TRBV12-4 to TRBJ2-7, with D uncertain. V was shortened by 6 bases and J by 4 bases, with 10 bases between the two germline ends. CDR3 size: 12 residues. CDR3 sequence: CASRNRQYEQYF. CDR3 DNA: TGTGCCAGCAGAAACCGACAATACGAGCAGTACTTC.

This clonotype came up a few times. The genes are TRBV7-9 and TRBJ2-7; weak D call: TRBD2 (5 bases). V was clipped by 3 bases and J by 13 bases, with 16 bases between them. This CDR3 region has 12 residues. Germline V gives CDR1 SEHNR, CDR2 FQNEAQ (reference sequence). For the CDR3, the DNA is TGTGCCAGCAGCTTGCCCAGTGGGAGCCCCTACTTC. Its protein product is CASSLPSGSPYF. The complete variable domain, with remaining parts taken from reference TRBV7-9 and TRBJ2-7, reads DTGVSQNPRHKITKRGQNVTFRCDPISEHNRLYWYRQTLGQGPEFLTYFQNEAQLEKSRLLSDRFSAERPKGSFSTLEIQRTEQGDSAMYLCASSLPSGSPYFGPGTRLTVT.

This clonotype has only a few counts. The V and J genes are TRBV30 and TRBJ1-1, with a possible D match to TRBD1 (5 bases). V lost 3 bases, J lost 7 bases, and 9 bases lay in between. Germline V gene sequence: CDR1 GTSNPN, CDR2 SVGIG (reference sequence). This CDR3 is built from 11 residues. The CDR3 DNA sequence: TGTGCCTGGAGCCTGGGGCGTGAAGCTTTCTTT. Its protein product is CAWSLGREAFF.

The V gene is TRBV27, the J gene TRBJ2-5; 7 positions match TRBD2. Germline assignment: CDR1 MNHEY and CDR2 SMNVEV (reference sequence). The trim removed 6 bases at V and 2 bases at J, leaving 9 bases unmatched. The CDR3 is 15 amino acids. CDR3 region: CASREYLADQETQYF. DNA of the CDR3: TGTGCCAGCAGGGAATATCTAGCGGATCAAGAGACCCAGTACTTC.

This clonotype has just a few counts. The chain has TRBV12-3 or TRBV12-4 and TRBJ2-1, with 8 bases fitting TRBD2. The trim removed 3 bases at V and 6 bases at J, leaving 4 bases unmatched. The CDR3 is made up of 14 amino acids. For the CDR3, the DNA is TGTGCCAGCAGTTTCCGGGGGGGGTTCAATGAGCAGTTCTTC. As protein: CASSFRGGFNEQFF.

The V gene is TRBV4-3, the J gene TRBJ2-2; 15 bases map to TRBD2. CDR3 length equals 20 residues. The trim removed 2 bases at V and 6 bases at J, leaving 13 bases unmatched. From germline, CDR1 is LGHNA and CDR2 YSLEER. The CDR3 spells CASSQLGANRTSGRAGELFF. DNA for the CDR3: TGCGCCAGCAGCCAACTAGGAGCTAACCGGACTAGCGGGAGGGCCGGGGAGCTGTTTTTT.

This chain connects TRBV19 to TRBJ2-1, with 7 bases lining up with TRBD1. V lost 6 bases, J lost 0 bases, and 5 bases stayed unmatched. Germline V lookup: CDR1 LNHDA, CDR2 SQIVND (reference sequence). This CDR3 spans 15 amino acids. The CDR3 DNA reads TGTGCCAGTAGGGAGAGGGACAGCTCCTACAATGAGCAGTTCTTC. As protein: CASRERDSSYNEQFF. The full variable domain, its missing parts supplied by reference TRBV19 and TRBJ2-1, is DGGITQSPKYLFRKEGQNVTLSCEQNLNHDAMYWYRQDPGQGLRLIYYSQIVNDFQKGDIAEGYSVSREKKESFPLTVTSAQKNPTAFYLCASRERDSSYNEQFFGPGTRLTVL.

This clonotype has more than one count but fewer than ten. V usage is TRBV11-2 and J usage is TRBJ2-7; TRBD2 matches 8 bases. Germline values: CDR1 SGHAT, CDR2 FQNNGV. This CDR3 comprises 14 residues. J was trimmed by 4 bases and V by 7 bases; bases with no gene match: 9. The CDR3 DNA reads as TGTGCCAGCACCCCCGGGGGGGGGGAGTACGAGCAGTACTTC. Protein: CASTPGGGEYEQYF.

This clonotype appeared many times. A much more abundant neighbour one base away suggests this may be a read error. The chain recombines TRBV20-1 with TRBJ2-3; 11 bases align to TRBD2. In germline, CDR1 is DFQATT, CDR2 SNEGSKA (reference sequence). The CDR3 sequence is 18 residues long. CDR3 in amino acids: CCASDTSGTSGSTDTQYF. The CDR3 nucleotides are TGCTGTGCTAGTGACACCTCCGGGACTAGCGGAAGCACAGATACGCAGTATTTT.

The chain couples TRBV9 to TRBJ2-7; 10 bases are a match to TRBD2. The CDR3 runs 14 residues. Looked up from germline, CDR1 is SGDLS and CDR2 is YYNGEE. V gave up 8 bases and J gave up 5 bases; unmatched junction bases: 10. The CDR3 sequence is CASSSGSAAHEQYF. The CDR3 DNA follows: TGTGCCAGTTCTAGCGGGAGTGCCGCGCACGAGCAGTACTTC.

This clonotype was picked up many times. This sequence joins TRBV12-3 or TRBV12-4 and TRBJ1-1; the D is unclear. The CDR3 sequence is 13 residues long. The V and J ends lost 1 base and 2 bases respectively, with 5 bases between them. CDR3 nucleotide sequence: TGTGCCAGCAGTTTAGGTCCAAACACTGAAGCTTTCTTT. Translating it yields CASSLGPNTEAFF.

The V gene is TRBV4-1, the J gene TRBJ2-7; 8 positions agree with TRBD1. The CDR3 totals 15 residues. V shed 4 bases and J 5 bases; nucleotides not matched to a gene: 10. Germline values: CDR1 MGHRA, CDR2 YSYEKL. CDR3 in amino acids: CASSPEDRALNEQYF. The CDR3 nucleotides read TGCGCCAGCAGCCCAGAGGACAGGGCGCTGAACGAGCAGTACTTC.

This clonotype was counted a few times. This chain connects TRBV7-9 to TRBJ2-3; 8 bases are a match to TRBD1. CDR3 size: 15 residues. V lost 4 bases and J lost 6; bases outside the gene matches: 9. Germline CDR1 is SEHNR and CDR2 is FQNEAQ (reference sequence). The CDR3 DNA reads TGTGCCAGCAGCTCCCTCGGCGGGACAGGTGATACGCAGTATTTT. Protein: CASSSLGGTGDTQYF.

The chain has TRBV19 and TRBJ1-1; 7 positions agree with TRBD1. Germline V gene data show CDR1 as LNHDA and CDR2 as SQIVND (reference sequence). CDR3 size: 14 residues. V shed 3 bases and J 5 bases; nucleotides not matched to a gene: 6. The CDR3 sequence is CASSIRQGITEAFF. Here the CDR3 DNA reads TGTGCCAGTAGTATCCGACAGGGCATTACTGAAGCTTTCTTT.

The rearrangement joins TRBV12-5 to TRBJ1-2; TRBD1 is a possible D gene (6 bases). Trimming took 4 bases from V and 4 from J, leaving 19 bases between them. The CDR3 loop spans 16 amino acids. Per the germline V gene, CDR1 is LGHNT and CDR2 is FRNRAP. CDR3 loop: CASGSGQTHFLYGYTF. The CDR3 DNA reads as TGTGCTAGTGGTTCCGGACAGACCCACTTTCTCTATGGCTACACCTTC. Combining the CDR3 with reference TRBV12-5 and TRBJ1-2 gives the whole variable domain DARVTQTPRHKVTEMGQEVTMRCQPILGHNTVFWYRQTMMQGLELLAYFRNRAPLDDSGMPKDRFSAEMPDATLATLKIQPSEPRDSAVYFCASGSGQTHFLYGYTFGSGTRLTVV.

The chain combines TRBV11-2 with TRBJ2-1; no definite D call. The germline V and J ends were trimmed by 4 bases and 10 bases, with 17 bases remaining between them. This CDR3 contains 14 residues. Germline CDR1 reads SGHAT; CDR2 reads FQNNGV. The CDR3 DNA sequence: TGTGCCAGCAGCTCTGCAGGTTGGGCGGTGGAGCAGTTCTTC. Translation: CASSSAGWAVEQFF.